Shown below are 5 T cell receptor beta chains from a single sample sequenced in a study of cytotoxic CD8 clonotypes in ibrutinib-treated CLL. Clones were sequenced by immunoSEQ multiplex PCR, and TCRdb holds only the in-frame ones, with some missing. The table includes some 98,000 clones, around four fifths detected once. Sequences were derived from PBMCs, sampled after 12 months of ibrutinib treatment. Receptor source: a human donor with chronic lymphocytic leukemia.

The rearrangement joins TRBV5-1 to TRBJ2-1, with D tentatively TRBD1 or TRBD2 (5 bases each). The CDR3 runs to 15 residues. V was clipped by 0 bases and J by 0 bases, with 7 bases between them. In germline, CDR1 is SGHRS, CDR2 YFSETQ. CDR3 in DNA: TGCGCCAGCAGCTTGGGGGGGAGCTCCTACAATGAGCAGTTCTTC. Encoded protein: CASSLGGSSYNEQFF. Full variable domain (outside the CDR3, taken from reference TRBV5-1 and TRBJ2-1): KAGVTQTPRYLIKTRGQQVTLSCSPISGHRSVSWYQQTPGQGLQFLFEYFSETQRNKGNFPGRFSGRQFSNSRSEMNVSTLELGDSALYLCASSLGGSSYNEQFFGPGTRLTVL.

This chain uses TRBV4-1 with TRBJ1-5; D is unresolved. In germline, CDR1 is MGHRA, CDR2 YSYEKL. The V gene lost 6 bases and the J gene lost 0 bases, with 9 bases spanning the gap. The CDR3 is made up of 14 amino acids. DNA for the CDR3: TGCGCCAGCAGGTCCATTGGTAGCAATCAGCCCCAGCATTTT. Its protein product is CASRSIGSNQPQHF.

CDR3 sequence: CAWSRQGAIEQYF. The CDR3 DNA is TGTGCCTGGAGTAGGCAGGGGGCGATTGAGCAGTACTTC. The chain carries TRBV30 and TRBJ2-7, with 8 bases aligning to TRBD1. The CDR3 runs to 13 residues. The germline V gene has CDR1 GTSNPN and CDR2 SVGIG (reference sequence). With V trimmed by 2 bases and J by 7 bases, 7 bases remained unmatched.

This clone was detected a few times. This rearrangement joins TRBV7-9 to TRBJ1-1; 10 bases map to TRBD1. This CDR3 comprises 15 residues. V was pared by 3 bases and J by 6 bases, with 7 bases of the junction left unmatched. Germline loops: CDR1 SEHNR, CDR2 FQNEAQ (reference sequence). The CDR3, as DNA: TGTGCCAGCAGCTTCCCGGGACAGGGGACCCCTGAAGCTTTCTTT. Translated: CASSFPGQGTPEAFF. The complete variable domain, with remaining parts taken from reference TRBV7-9 and TRBJ1-1, reads DTGVSQNPRHKITKRGQNVTFRCDPISEHNRLYWYRQTLGQGPEFLTYFQNEAQLEKSRLLSDRFSAERPKGSFSTLEIQRTEQGDSAMYLCASSFPGQGTPEAFFGQGTRLTVV.

The chain carries TRBV4-2 and TRBJ2-7, with 12 bases identical to TRBD2. Germline CDR1 reads LGHNA; CDR2 reads YNFKEQ. This CDR3 region has 17 residues. J gave up 1 base and V 0 bases, and 4 bases lay outside the gene matches. This chain's CDR3 is CASSQDPTSGGSYEQYF. DNA of the CDR3: TGTGCCAGCAGCCAAGATCCAACTAGCGGGGGGTCCTACGAGCAGTACTTC.